These 6 T cell receptor beta chains came from one sample sequenced in a study of cytomegalovirus exposure and HLA in healthy donors (dated by TCRdb to 2015 to 2018). Receptors were amplified or captured by the immunoSEQ multiplex PCR assay. For the multiplex PCR, a mixture combining 60 forward primers for TCR Vbeta segments and 13 reverse primers for TCR Jbeta segments was used. TCRdb obtained this table from immuneACCESS and retained in-frame rearrangements with V and J assigned. These tables miss some clones; where compared with another copy, unresolved V genes account for less than half of the shortfall, and the remainder is unexplained. In all, the sample holds about 170,000 clones, and about three quarters of those were seen once. Of the sample, approximately 0.76% is held by the ten largest clones. Sequencing was carried out using PBMCs. All receptors derive from a female donor in good health and CMV-seronegative.

This chain links TRBV7-2 with TRBJ2-7, with D tentatively TRBD2 (6 bases). Germline V gene sequence: CDR1 SGHTA, CDR2 FQGNSA. The CDR3 has 16 amino acids. Trimming removed 2 bases at V and 3 bases at J, with 17 bases between. CDR3 amino acids: CASSLQASEGLYEQYF. In DNA, the CDR3 is TGTGCCAGCAGCTTACAGGCTAGCGAGGGCCTCTACGAGCAGTACTTC.

V gene TRBV4-1 combines with J gene TRBJ2-7; 9 bases align to TRBD2. The V gene's germline CDR1 is MGHRA and CDR2 YSYEKL. CDR3 size: 15 residues. Losses at the gene ends were 6 bases for V and 5 bases for J; bases not matched to a gene: 11. The CDR3 DNA reads TGCGCCAGCAGTGGGGCGGGAGGGCCTTACGACGAGCAGTACTTC. Its translation: CASSGAGGPYDEQYF.

This chain joins TRBV28 and TRBJ1-2; 8 positions match TRBD1. CDR1 MDHEN and CDR2 SYDVKM come from the germline V gene. The V and J ends lost 6 bases and 8 bases, in that order; junction bases with no gene match: 14. The CDR3 loop spans 15 amino acids. The CDR3 bases are TGTGCCAGCAGAGGACAGGGAATTAGGGCCCAAGGCTACACCTTC. Encoded protein: CASRGQGIRAQGYTF.

The rearrangement links TRBV7-2 to TRBJ2-4, with D perhaps matching TRBD2 (6 bases). This CDR3 region has 16 residues. Germline V gives CDR1 SGHTA, CDR2 FQGNSA. The V and J ends lost 7 bases and 2 bases respectively, with 18 bases between them. The CDR3, as DNA: TGTGCCAGCACCTCACAAGCGGGCCTAACCAAAAACATTCAGTACTTC. Translated, it gives CASTSQAGLTKNIQYF.

The chain couples TRBV19 to TRBJ2-1, with unresolved D. With 3 bases removed from V and 0 bases from J, the gap between germline ends came to 9 bases. From germline, CDR1 is LNHDA and CDR2 SQIVND (reference sequence). This CDR3 is 15 amino acids long. DNA of the CDR3: TGTGCCAGTAGTATTGTGGTCGGCTCCTACAATGAGCAGTTCTTC. Protein: CASSIVVGSYNEQFF.

This clone is a singleton in its sample. The same CDR3 arises from other DNA sequences in this sample as well. The gene calls are TRBV15 and TRBJ1-5, with unresolved D. Looked up from germline, CDR1 is LNHNV and CDR2 is YYDKDF (reference sequence). The CDR3 totals 13 residues. Deletions cut 6 bases from V and 8 bases from J, with 14 bases between. The CDR3 here is CATSRRGKEPQHF. The CDR3 coding sequence is TGTGCCACCAGTAGGAGAGGGAAGGAGCCCCAGCATTTT.